This entry lists 16 T cell receptor beta chains sequenced from one sample in a study of T cells in tuberculosis (dated by TCRdb to the late 2010s). The time point label, as the study defines it: new active TB diagnosis, blood taken before or within 7 days of starting treatment. The library came from the immunoSEQ multiplex PCR assay. TCRdb limited this immuneACCESS table to in-frame rearrangements with V and J called. A share of clones is missing; checked studies link under half to unresolved V genes, and the rest is unexplained. For this sample the table gives more than 35,000 clones, of which approximately 94% were detected only once. The biggest ten clones account for about 4.7% of the sample. The sample in question was PBMCs, obtained at tuberculosis diagnosis. Every receptor here comes from an adult with tuberculosis.

The chain carries TRBV11-3 and TRBJ2-1; no definite D call. Per the germline V gene, CDR1 is SGHNT and CDR2 is YENEEA. Trimming took 0 bases from V and 3 from J, leaving 3 bases between them. The CDR3 length is 13 residues. The CDR3, as DNA: TGTGCCAGCAGCTTAGACAGCTACAATGAGCAGTTCTTC. This encodes CASSLDSYNEQFF.

The chain couples TRBV5-6 to TRBJ2-5, with TRBD1 matching over 7 bases. The CDR3 totals 15 residues. J gave up 0 bases and V 3 bases, and 5 bases lay outside the gene matches. Germline V gene lookup returns CDR1 SGHDT and CDR2 YYEEEE. The CDR3 DNA sequence: TGTGCCAGCAGCTCACAGGGGCTGTACCAAGAGACCCAGTACTTC. Amino acid sequence: CASSSQGLYQETQYF.

This clone occurred a few times. The rearrangement uses TRBV25-1 and TRBJ1-3; D gene unclear. The CDR3 has 12 amino acids. CDR1 is MGHDK, CDR2 SYGVNS, per germline. V lost 3 bases, J lost 4 bases, and 4 bases lay in between. The CDR3 sequence: CASSDLGNTIYF. Here the CDR3 DNA reads TGTGCCAGCAGTGACCTGGGAAACACCATATATTTT.

The CDR3 DNA is TGTGCCAGCACTTGGGGCCTAAGCCAGAACACTGAAGCTTTCTTT. Its translation: CASTWGLSQNTEAFF. The chain combines TRBV6-1 with TRBJ1-1; tentatively, D is TRBD1 (5 bases). The CDR3 contains 15 residues. CDR1 and CDR2 (germline): MNHNS, SASEGT. Between the trimmed V and J ends, which lost 7 bases and 1 base, there was a span of 16 bases.

This clone is a singleton in its sample. The chain has TRBV19 and TRBJ2-1, with 10 bases identical to TRBD1. CDR1 is LNHDA and CDR2 is SQIVND in the germline V gene (reference sequence). The junction had 5 bases not matched to a gene; V was cut back by 0 bases and J by 3 bases. The CDR3 covers 17 residues. CDR3 nucleotide sequence: TGTGCCAGTAGTATAGACTTAGACAGGGGGCTCTACAATGAGCAGTTCTTC. Its protein is CASSIDLDRGLYNEQFF.

The rearrangement joins TRBV4-3 to TRBJ1-6, with D tentatively TRBD1 (5 bases). The V gene's germline CDR1 is LGHNA and CDR2 YSLEER. V lost 0 bases to trimming and J lost 0 bases, with 9 bases between them. CDR3 length: 17 residues. In nucleotides, the CDR3 is TGCGCCAGCAGCCAAGATCGGGGGAGCTCCTATAATTCACCCCTCCACTTT. Its translation: CASSQDRGSSYNSPLHF.

This clone was recorded only once. The junction departs from germline at one end; a sequencing error may be responsible. The rearrangement uses TRBV5-1 and TRBJ2-1, with TRBD2 as a possible D gene (6 bases). Germline CDR1 is SGHRS and CDR2 is YFSETQ. The CDR3 contains 13 residues. The CDR3 coding sequence is TGCGCCAGCAGCGGGGACTCCGACAATGAGCAGTTCTTC. This encodes CASSGDSDNEQFF.

The chain uses TRBV11-3 and TRBJ1-2; D might be TRBD1 (6 bases). Trimming cost V 4 bases and J 6 bases, with 9 bases left between them. CDR1 and CDR2 from the germline V gene are SGHNT and YENEEA. This CDR3 has 12 residues. The CDR3 protein is CASSWTVDGYTF. In DNA, the CDR3 is TGTGCCAGCAGCTGGACAGTGGATGGCTACACCTTC.

The chain couples TRBV14 to TRBJ2-1, with TRBD1 identical over 8 bases. CDR3 length equals 16 residues. CDR1 and CDR2 (germline): SGHDN, FVKESK. V was clipped by 5 bases and J by 7 bases; unmatched bases: 13. This CDR3 reads CASSLMADRVLNEQFF. CDR3 sequence (DNA): TGTGCCAGCAGCTTAATGGCGGACAGGGTATTGAATGAGCAGTTCTTC.

The chain couples TRBV10-3 to TRBJ1-2; perhaps TRBD1 as D (6 bases). This CDR3 spans 13 amino acids. CDR1 is ENHRY and CDR2 is SYGVKD in the germline V gene. The V end lost 3 bases, the J end lost 4 bases, and 9 bases lay between the germline ends. CDR3 nucleotides: TGTGCCATCAGTGAACAGGGAATCTATGGCTACACCTTC. Translated, it gives CAISEQGIYGYTF.

The gene calls are TRBV27 and TRBJ2-2; 8 bases match TRBD2. Looked up from germline, CDR1 is MNHEY and CDR2 is SMNVEV (reference sequence). The ends lost 5 bases at V and 4 bases at J; junction bases unmatched: 9. CDR3 length: 16 amino acids. This chain's CDR3 is CASSHSGGVGTGELFF. CDR3 DNA: TGTGCCAGCAGTCACTCGGGGGGGGTGGGCACCGGGGAGCTGTTTTTT.

V and J are TRBV11-2 and TRBJ1-3, with D possibly TRBD1 on 6 matching bases. CDR3 size: 15 residues. Trimming stripped 1 base from V and 2 bases from J, with 9 bases between. CDR1 and CDR2 (germline): SGHAT, FQNNGV. The CDR3 reads CASSLGGGPGNTIYF. The DNA for the CDR3 is TGTGCCAGCAGCTTAGGGGGGGGGCCTGGAAACACCATATATTTT.

The V gene is TRBV5-6, the J gene TRBJ1-2; D gene uncertain. Germline V lookup: CDR1 SGHDT, CDR2 YYEEEE. The germline V and J ends were trimmed by 4 bases and 8 bases, with 24 bases remaining between them. The CDR3 covers 16 residues. CDR3 residues: CASSPPPPLMAVGYTF. The CDR3 DNA is TGTGCCAGCAGCCCACCTCCCCCGTTGATGGCGGTGGGCTACACCTTC. Supplemented by reference TRBV5-6 and TRBJ1-2, the full variable domain reads DAGVTQSPTHLIKTRGQQVTLRCSPKSGHDTVSWYQQALGQGPQFIFQYYEEEERQRGNFPDRFSGHQFPNYSSELNVNALLLGDSALYLCASSPPPPLMAVGYTFGSGTRLTVV.

The chain recombines TRBV30 with TRBJ1-2, with 8 bases lining up with TRBD1. The CDR3 contains 14 residues. CDR1 and CDR2 from the germline V gene are GTSNPN and SVGIG (reference sequence). V shed 4 bases and J 7 bases; nucleotides not matched to a gene: 11. This CDR3 is CAWTFTGGIGGYTF. DNA of the CDR3: TGTGCCTGGACCTTCACAGGGGGAATAGGTGGCTACACCTTC.

V gene TRBV28 combines with J gene TRBJ1-1; no definite D call. In germline, CDR1 is MDHEN, CDR2 SYDVKM. The CDR3 is 15 amino acids. Trimming stripped 4 bases from V and 3 bases from J, with 15 bases between. DNA of the CDR3: TGTGCCAGCAGTTCCCCCTCCGTGAGGGACACTGAAGCTTTCTTT. Its translation: CASSSPSVRDTEAFF. The full variable domain, in which reference TRBV28 and TRBJ1-1 provide the parts outside the CDR3, is DVKVTQSSRYLVKRTGEKVFLECVQDMDHENMFWYRQDPGLGLRLIYFSYDVKMKEKGDIPEGYSVSREKKERFSLILESASTNQTSMYLCASSSPSVRDTEAFFGQGTRLTVV.

The table lists this clone with a count of one. The CDR3 DNA is TGTGCCAGTAGTATGGGGACAGGGGGCGCCAGGATCGGCAATCAGCCCCAGCATTTT. It encodes CASSMGTGGARIGNQPQHF. This rearrangement joins TRBV19 to TRBJ1-5, with 12 bases that match TRBD1. This CDR3 spans 19 amino acids. Germline V CDR1 and CDR2: LNHDA, SQIVND (reference sequence). The V gene end was trimmed by 3 bases and the J gene end by 2 bases; junction bases not matched to a gene: 11. Using reference TRBV19 and TRBJ1-5 for the parts outside the CDR3, the full variable domain is DGGITQSPKYLFRKEGQNVTLSCEQNLNHDAMYWYRQDPGQGLRLIYYSQIVNDFQKGDIAEGYSVSREKKESFPLTVTSAQKNPTAFYLCASSMGTGGARIGNQPQHFGDGTRLSIL.